Presented here are 10 T cell receptor beta chains from one specimen sequenced in a study of control samples from healthy donors and cancer patients. The data were produced by immunoSEQ multiplex PCR, yet TCRdb's version contains in-frame clones alone and is incomplete. The sample has around 70,000 clones; over 80% are singletons. The specimen sequenced was blood. Every receptor here comes from a man between 60 and 75 years old in good health.

The V and J genes are TRBV27 and TRBJ1-6; the D gene is possibly TRBD1 (5 bases). Trimming cost V 6 bases and J 3 bases, with 12 bases left between them. Germline V gene sequence: CDR1 MNHEY, CDR2 SMNVEV (reference sequence). This CDR3 is built from 15 residues. In DNA form, the CDR3 reads TGTGCCAGCAGCAACGGGGGGATCTATAATTCACCCCTCCACTTT. It translates to CASSNGGIYNSPLHF.

J is TRBJ2-5 and V is TRBV4-2; D gene uncertain. Trimming shortened V by 1 base and J by 4 bases, and 10 bases separated the two germline ends. The germline CDR1 and CDR2 sequences are LGHNA and YNFKEQ. This CDR3 spans 14 amino acids. The CDR3 DNA reads as TGTGCCAGCAGCCAAGGGGTATCGGGAGAGACCCAGTACTTC. This codes for CASSQGVSGETQYF.

The chain employs TRBV7-8 and TRBJ2-7, with D unclear. V was cut by 1 base and J by 4 bases, with 23 bases left in between. The germline CDR1 and CDR2 sequences are SGHVS and FQNEAQ. CDR3 length: 18 residues. The CDR3 here is CASSLVSRGFGGDYEQYF. CDR3 DNA: TGTGCCAGCAGCTTAGTTTCCCGTGGCTTTGGTGGGGATTACGAGCAGTACTTC.

V gene TRBV12-3 or TRBV12-4 combines with J gene TRBJ2-7, with D unclear. The CDR3 is 13 residues long. V gave up 3 bases and J gave up 2 bases, with 8 bases separating them. The CDR3 bases are TGTGCCAGCAGTTTGGCGGACCCCTACGAGCAGTACTTC. Encoded protein: CASSLADPYEQYF.

The chain is built from TRBV29-1 and TRBJ2-3; tentatively, D is TRBD2 (5 bases). The CDR3 consists of 14 residues. CDR1 is SQVTM, CDR2 ANQGSEA, per germline. Trimming shortened V by 0 bases and J by 3 bases, and 10 bases separated the two germline ends. The CDR3 nucleotides read TGCAGCGTTGAAGATCGAGGGAGTACAGATACGCAGTATTTT. Protein sequence: CSVEDRGSTDTQYF.

The chain combines TRBV24-1 with TRBJ2-1; D unresolved. CDR1 is KGHDR and CDR2 is SFDVKD in the germline V gene. The V and J ends lost 5 bases and 0 bases respectively, with 31 bases between them. The CDR3 contains 22 residues. The CDR3 loop is CATSVGAGQPSTPLSSYNEQFF. CDR3 DNA sequence: TGTGCCACCAGTGTGGGCGCAGGTCAACCCAGCACACCACTTAGCTCCTACAATGAGCAGTTCTTC.

This clone has just one count. This sequence joins TRBV7-8 and TRBJ2-1, with 9 bases fitting TRBD2. After removal of 5 bases from V and 5 bases from J, the junction contained 7 bases not matched to a gene. In germline, CDR1 is SGHVS, CDR2 FQNEAQ. This CDR3 is 15 amino acids long. The CDR3 loop reads CASSPIAGVNNEQFF. The CDR3 coding sequence is TGTGCCAGCAGCCCAATAGCGGGGGTTAACAATGAGCAGTTCTTC.

The chain recombines TRBV15 with TRBJ2-2; D may correspond to TRBD1 or TRBD2 (5 bases each). Germline loops: CDR1 LNHNV, CDR2 YYDKDF (reference sequence). CDR3 length: 13 amino acids. Trimming pared 5 bases from V and 2 bases from J, leaving 6 bases between. The CDR3 here is CATSGGNTGELFF. Here the CDR3 DNA reads TGTGCCACCAGCGGGGGAAACACCGGGGAGCTGTTTTTT.

As concerns this clone: The same CDR3 arises from other DNA sequences in this sample as well. The rearrangement joins TRBV5-1 to TRBJ2-3, with 10 nucleotides matching TRBD2. The germline V gene encodes CDR1 SGHRS and CDR2 YFSETQ. This CDR3 comprises 16 residues. With V trimmed by 0 bases and J by 1 base, 2 bases remained unmatched. The CDR3 bases are TGCGCCAGCAGCTTGGGCGGGACTAGCGGCACAGATACGCAGTATTTT. This gives the protein CASSLGGTSGTDTQYF.

V and J are TRBV9 and TRBJ1-3, with D unclear. V gave up 4 bases and J gave up 2 bases, with 4 bases separating them. Germline lookup yields CDR1 SGDLS and CDR2 YYNGEE. This CDR3 is built from 12 residues. This CDR3 reads CASSPPGNTIYF. The CDR3, as DNA: TGTGCCAGCAGCCCCCCTGGAAACACCATATATTTT. The full variable domain, rest sourced from reference TRBV9 and TRBJ1-3, is DSGVTQTPKHLITATGQRVTLRCSPRSGDLSVYWYQQSLDQGLQFLIQYYNGEERAKGNILERFSAQQFPDLHSELNLSSLELGDSALYFCASSPPGNTIYFGEGSWLTVV.